What follows are 23 T cell receptor beta chains derived from one specimen sequenced in a study of shared clonotypes between healthy human individuals. TCRdb's table, derived via immunoSEQ multiplex PCR, lists solely in-frame clones and lacks some. Seen here are 2 million to 3 million clones, 90% to 95% observed once, and the top ten hold approximately 0.35%. The sample taken for sequencing was naive CD4+ T cells from PBMCs. The subset: CD45RA+ positively selected. All receptors derive from a man between 18 and 35 years old in good health. Some clones in this sample may be carry-over from other donors' samples.

The V and J genes are TRBV7-3 and TRBJ2-7; D perhaps matches TRBD2 (6 bases). In germline, CDR1 is SGHTA, CDR2 FQGTGA. V lost 2 bases, J lost 0 bases, and 11 bases lay in between. This CDR3 has 15 amino acids. In DNA, the CDR3 is TGTGCCAGCAGCTTATTAGCGGCAAGCTCCTACGAGCAGTACTTC. This encodes CASSLLAASSYEQYF. Using reference TRBV7-3 and TRBJ2-7 for the parts outside the CDR3, the full variable domain is GAGVSQTPSNKVTEKGKYVELRCDPISGHTALYWYRQSLGQGPEFLIYFQGTGAADDSGLPNDRFFAVRPEGSVSTLKIQRTERGDSAVYLCASSLLAASSYEQYFGPGTRLTVT.

The CDR3 reads CASSYSIGMAELFF. The CDR3 DNA follows: TGTGCCAGCAGTTACTCGATAGGAATGGCGGAGCTGTTTTTT. The chain couples TRBV6-5 to TRBJ2-2; D is uncertain. Trimming left V 0 bases short and J 10 bases short, with 12 bases between. Germline V lookup: CDR1 MNHEY, CDR2 SVGAGI. The CDR3 consists of 14 residues.

The V gene is TRBV6-1, the J gene TRBJ2-3, with 8 bases lining up with TRBD1. V lost 5 bases, J lost 1 base, and 2 bases stayed unmatched. CDR3 length: 14 residues. Germline V gene lookup returns CDR1 MNHNS and CDR2 SASEGT. CDR3 bases: TGTGCCAGCAGTCGGGACAGGCGCACAGATACGCAGTATTTT. It translates to CASSRDRRTDTQYF.

The chain links TRBV2 to TRBJ2-5; TRBD2 matches 14 bases. The J call may be incorrect, as the DNA end agrees better with TRBJ2-7. The CDR3 has 16 residues. Germline assignment: CDR1 SNHLY and CDR2 FYNNEI. This chain's CDR3 is CASILPGTSGRGEQYF. DNA for the CDR3: TGTGCCAGCATCCTCCCCGGGACTAGCGGGAGAGGCGAGCAGTACTTC.

V usage is TRBV11-2 and J usage is TRBJ1-3, with D hard to call. CDR3 length: 15 amino acids. The germline gives CDR1 SGHAT, CDR2 FQNNGV. V dropped 5 bases and J dropped 0 bases, with 11 bases sitting between them. The CDR3 sequence is CASSPQAASGNTIYF. CDR3 DNA: TGTGCCAGCAGCCCGCAGGCTGCCTCTGGAAACACCATATATTTT.

The count of this clone is one. The chain couples TRBV25-1 to TRBJ1-5, with 7 positions matching TRBD1. The CDR3 consists of 16 residues. CDR1 is MGHDK, CDR2 SYGVNS, per germline. The J segment lost 2 bases and the V segment lost 4 bases, leaving 8 bases of the junction unmatched. CDR3 in amino acids: CASSVPDRSRNQPQHF. The CDR3 DNA reads TGTGCCAGCAGTGTACCGGACAGGTCTCGCAATCAGCCCCAGCATTTT.

The rearrangement links TRBV28 to TRBJ2-4; D is perhaps TRBD1 (6 bases). Germline CDR1 and CDR2: MDHEN and SYDVKM. The CDR3 runs to 15 residues. The ends were cut back, 3 bases at V and 2 bases at J, with 11 bases in the middle. For the CDR3, the DNA is TGTGCCAGCAGTTTCGGACAGCGACCCAAAAACATTCAGTACTTC. This sequence encodes CASSFGQRPKNIQYF.

J is TRBJ1-2 and V is TRBV7-2, with unresolved D. In germline, CDR1 is SGHTA, CDR2 FQGNSA. V was pared by 6 bases and J by 3 bases, with 17 bases between. This CDR3 is 15 amino acids long. CDR3 sequence (DNA): TGTGCCAGCAGTTTTACGTCGGTATTTGACTATGGCTACACCTTC. Translated: CASSFTSVFDYGYTF.

The rearrangement uses TRBV10-1 and TRBJ1-5, with TRBD1 matching 7 bases. Germline V CDR1 and CDR2: WNHNN, SYGVQD (reference sequence). Trimming cost V 6 bases and J 2 bases; bases outside gene matches: 7. This CDR3 comprises 15 residues. CDR3 sequence: CASRKGARCNQPQHF. The DNA for the CDR3 is TGCGCCAGCAGAAAGGGGGCTCGGTGCAATCAGCCCCAGCATTTT.

The chain recombines TRBV7-9 with TRBJ1-2; the D gene is possibly TRBD1 (5 bases). The V end lost 1 base, the J end lost 8 bases, and 14 bases lay between the germline ends. Germline V lookup: CDR1 SEHNR, CDR2 FQNEAQ (reference sequence). The CDR3 consists of 14 residues. The CDR3 loop reads CASSLEVRAGGYTF. In DNA, the CDR3 is TGTGCCAGCAGCTTAGAGGTCAGGGCGGGAGGCTACACCTTC.

The chain links TRBV5-1 to TRBJ1-1, with TRBD1 matching over 8 bases. Germline-derived CDR1 and CDR2 are SGHRS and YFSETQ. The CDR3 covers 16 residues. V was pared by 4 bases and J by 0 bases, with 8 bases of the junction left unmatched. CDR3 region: CASSPGQGVVNTEAFF. Written as DNA, the CDR3 is TGCGCCAGCAGCCCCGGACAGGGAGTCGTGAACACTGAAGCTTTCTTT.

This clone was seen once. The J gene is TRBJ2-3, the V gene TRBV9; weak D call: TRBD2 (6 bases). The CDR3 length is 15 residues. V was pared by 3 bases and J by 1 base, with 12 bases between. CDR1 and CDR2 (germline): SGDLS, YYNGEE. The CDR3: CASSGPGAGTDTQYF. DNA of the CDR3: TGTGCCAGCAGCGGCCCGGGAGCAGGCACAGATACGCAGTATTTT. The full variable domain, rest sourced from reference TRBV9 and TRBJ2-3, is DSGVTQTPKHLITATGQRVTLRCSPRSGDLSVYWYQQSLDQGLQFLIQYYNGEERAKGNILERFSAQQFPDLHSELNLSSLELGDSALYFCASSGPGAGTDTQYFGPGTRLTVL.

The V gene is TRBV28, the J gene TRBJ1-2; D ambiguous. Trimming took 7 bases from V and 0 from J, leaving 9 bases between them. This CDR3 is 13 amino acids long. Germline lookup yields CDR1 MDHEN and CDR2 SYDVKM. In nucleotides, the CDR3 is TGTGCCAGCATTCCTAGTGCTAACTATGGCTACACCTTC. Translation: CASIPSANYGYTF.

The V and J genes are TRBV5-4 and TRBJ2-5; the match to TRBD1 covers 10 bases. J lost 5 bases, V lost 4 bases, and 8 bases had no gene match. CDR3 length: 15 amino acids. The germline V gene has CDR1 SGHNT and CDR2 YYREEE (reference sequence). Here the CDR3 reads CASSKGQGIGETQYF. The CDR3 DNA follows: TGTGCCAGCAGCAAGGGACAGGGGATCGGGGAGACCCAGTACTTC.

This chain links TRBV20-1 with TRBJ1-4; D remains ambiguous. Trimming took 6 bases from V and 8 from J, leaving 7 bases between them. CDR3 length equals 10 residues. Looked up from germline, CDR1 is DFQATT and CDR2 is SNEGSKA (reference sequence). This chain's CDR3 is CSAGREKLFF. The CDR3 DNA is TGCAGTGCCGGGAGGGAAAAACTGTTTTTT.

The chain combines TRBV10-3 with TRBJ2-3, with TRBD1 as a possible D gene (6 bases). V lost 8 bases, J lost 1 base, and 10 bases lay in between. The CDR3 runs to 13 residues. Germline assignment: CDR1 ENHRY and CDR2 SYGVKD. CDR3 protein: CAIHEGGTDTQYF. The CDR3 DNA follows: TGTGCCATCCATGAGGGGGGCACAGATACGCAGTATTTT.

This chain connects TRBV28 to TRBJ2-1; tentatively, D is TRBD2 (8 bases). The length of the CDR3 is 19 residues. The germline V gene has CDR1 MDHEN and CDR2 SYDVKM. Trimming stripped 6 bases from V and 6 bases from J, with 30 bases between. Here the CDR3 DNA reads TGTGCCAGCAGCTTCTTAGGCACAGGGGCAAGCGGGAGTTTCAATGAGCAGTTCTTC. It translates to CASSFLGTGASGSFNEQFF.

This chain links TRBV10-1 with TRBJ2-5, with D uncertain. Germline CDR1 is WNHNN and CDR2 is SYGVQD (reference sequence). V lost 1 base, J lost 5 bases, and 11 bases lay in between. The CDR3 has 14 amino acids. CDR3 nucleotide sequence: TGCGCCAGCAGTGAGTGTTGGGCCCTTGAGACCCAGTACTTC. Its translation is CASSECWALETQYF.

The rearrangement uses TRBV29-1 and TRBJ1-3, with D hard to call. Trimming cost V 3 bases and J 0 bases, with 9 bases left between them. CDR3 length equals 14 residues. Per the germline V gene, CDR1 is SQVTM and CDR2 is ANQGSEA. The CDR3 region has the DNA TGCAGCGTTGAGTTGCCAAGCTCTGGAAACACCATATATTTT. Residues: CSVELPSSGNTIYF.

The chain employs TRBV28 and TRBJ1-5, with TRBD1 as a possible D gene (6 bases). This CDR3 comprises 16 residues. Germline V gene data show CDR1 as MDHEN and CDR2 as SYDVKM. V gave up 4 bases and J gave up 3 bases, with 16 bases separating them. CDR3 coding DNA: TGTGCCAGCAGTTATAATCGCAGGGGTGACAATCAGCCCCAGCATTTT. Amino acids: CASSYNRRGDNQPQHF.

The gene calls are TRBV12-5 and TRBJ2-5; 8 positions agree with TRBD2. V lost 6 bases and J lost 4; bases outside the gene matches: 7. Germline CDR1 LGHNT, CDR2 FRNRAP. The CDR3 has 14 residues. CDR3 DNA sequence: TGTGCTAGTGGCCCATCGGGGGGGGGAGAGACCCAGTACTTC. This gives the protein CASGPSGGGETQYF.

Remarks on this clone: In the same sample, other DNA sequences code for this CDR3. CDR3 bases: TGTGCCAGCAGCTTGGACAGTCTCAACTATGGCTACACCTTC. Residues: CASSLDSLNYGYTF. V and J are TRBV7-2 and TRBJ1-2; a possible D gene is TRBD1 (6 bases). V gave up 3 bases and J gave up 2 bases, with 10 bases separating them. Germline CDR1 reads SGHTA; CDR2 reads FQGNSA. There are 14 residues in the CDR3.

This rearrangement joins TRBV7-9 to TRBJ1-2; tentatively, D is TRBD1 (6 bases). The germline gives CDR1 SEHNR, CDR2 FQNEAQ (reference sequence). The CDR3 is made up of 12 amino acids. Trimming cost V 4 bases and J 8 bases, with 11 bases left between them. The CDR3 region is CASSSGTFGYTF. CDR3 DNA: TGTGCCAGCAGCTCCGGGACATTCGGCTACACCTTC.